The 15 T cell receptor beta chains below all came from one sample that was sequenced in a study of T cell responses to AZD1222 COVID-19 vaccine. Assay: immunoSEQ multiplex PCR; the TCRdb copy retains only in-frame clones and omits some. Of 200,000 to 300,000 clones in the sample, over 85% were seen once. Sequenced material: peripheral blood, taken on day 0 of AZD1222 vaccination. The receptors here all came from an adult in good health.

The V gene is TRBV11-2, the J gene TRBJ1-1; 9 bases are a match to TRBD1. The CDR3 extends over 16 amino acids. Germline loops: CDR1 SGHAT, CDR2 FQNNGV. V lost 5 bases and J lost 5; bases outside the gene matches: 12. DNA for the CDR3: TGTGCCAGCAGCCGAGGAGTACAGGGGGCGCGGACTGAAGCTTTCTTT. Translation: CASSRGVQGARTEAFF.

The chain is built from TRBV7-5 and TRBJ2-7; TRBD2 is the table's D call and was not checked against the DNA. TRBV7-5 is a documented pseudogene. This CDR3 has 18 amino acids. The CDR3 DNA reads TGTGCCAGAAGCCCCCGGGGGGCTGCGCGGCGATCCCTCTACGAGCAGTACTTC. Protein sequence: CARSPRGAARRSLYEQYF.

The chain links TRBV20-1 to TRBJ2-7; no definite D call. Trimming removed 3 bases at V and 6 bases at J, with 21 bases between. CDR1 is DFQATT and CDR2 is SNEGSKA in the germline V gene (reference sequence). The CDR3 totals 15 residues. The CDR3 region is CSASGGEVEVSEQYF. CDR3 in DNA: TGCAGTGCTAGTGGTGGAGAGGTAGAAGTAAGCGAGCAGTACTTC.

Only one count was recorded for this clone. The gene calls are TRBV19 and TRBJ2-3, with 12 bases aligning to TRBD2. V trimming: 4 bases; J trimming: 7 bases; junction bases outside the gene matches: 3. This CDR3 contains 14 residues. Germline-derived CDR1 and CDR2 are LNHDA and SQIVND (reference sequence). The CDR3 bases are TGTGCCAGTAGTACTAGCGGGGGGGGAAATACGCAGTATTTT. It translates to CASSTSGGGNTQYF.

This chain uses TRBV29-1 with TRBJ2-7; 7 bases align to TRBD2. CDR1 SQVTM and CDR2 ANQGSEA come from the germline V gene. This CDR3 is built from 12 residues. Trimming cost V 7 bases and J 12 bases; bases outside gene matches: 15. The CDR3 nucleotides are TGCAGCGCCGGAGGGGAGGCGGGAGTGTGGTACTTC. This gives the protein CSAGGEAGVWYF.

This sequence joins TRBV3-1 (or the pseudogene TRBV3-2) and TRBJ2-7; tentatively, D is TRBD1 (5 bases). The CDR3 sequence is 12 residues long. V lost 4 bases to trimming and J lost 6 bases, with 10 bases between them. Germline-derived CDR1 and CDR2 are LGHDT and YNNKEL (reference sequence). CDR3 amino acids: CASSLARGEQYF. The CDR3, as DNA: TGTGCCAGCAGCCTCGCTAGGGGCGAGCAGTACTTC.

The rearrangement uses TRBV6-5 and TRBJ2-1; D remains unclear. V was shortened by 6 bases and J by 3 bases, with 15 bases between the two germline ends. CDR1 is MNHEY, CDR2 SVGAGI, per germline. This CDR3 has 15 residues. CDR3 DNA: TGTGCCAGCAGGGGAATACCAAGCAACTACAATGAGCAGTTCTTC. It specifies CASRGIPSNYNEQFF.

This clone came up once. CDR3 protein: CSVLISGTGTYEQYF. The CDR3 DNA reads TGCAGCGTCCTAATCTCCGGGACAGGGACCTACGAGCAGTACTTC. V gene TRBV29-1 combines with J gene TRBJ2-7; 9 positions agree with TRBD1. The CDR3 has 15 amino acids. With V trimmed by 6 bases and J by 2 bases, 11 bases remained unmatched. Germline assignment: CDR1 SQVTM and CDR2 ANQGSEA.

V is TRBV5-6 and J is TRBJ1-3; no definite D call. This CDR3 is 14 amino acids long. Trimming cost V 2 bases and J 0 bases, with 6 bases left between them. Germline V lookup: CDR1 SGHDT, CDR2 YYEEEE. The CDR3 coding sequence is TGTGCCAGCAGCTTTAGTGGCTCTGGAAACACCATATATTTT. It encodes CASSFSGSGNTIYF.

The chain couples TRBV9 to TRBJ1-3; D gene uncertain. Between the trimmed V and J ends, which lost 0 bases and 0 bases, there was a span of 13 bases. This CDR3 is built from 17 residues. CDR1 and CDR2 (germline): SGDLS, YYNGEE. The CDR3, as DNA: TGTGCCAGCAGCGTAGGAAGCTTCTCGCGCTCTGGAAACACCATATATTTT. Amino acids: CASSVGSFSRSGNTIYF.

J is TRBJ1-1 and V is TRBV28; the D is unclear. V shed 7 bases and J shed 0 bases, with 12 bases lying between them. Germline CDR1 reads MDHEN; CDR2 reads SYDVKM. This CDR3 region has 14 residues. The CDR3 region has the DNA TGTGCCAGCAACTCGGCCGGGGTGAACACTGAAGCTTTCTTT. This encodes CASNSAGVNTEAFF.

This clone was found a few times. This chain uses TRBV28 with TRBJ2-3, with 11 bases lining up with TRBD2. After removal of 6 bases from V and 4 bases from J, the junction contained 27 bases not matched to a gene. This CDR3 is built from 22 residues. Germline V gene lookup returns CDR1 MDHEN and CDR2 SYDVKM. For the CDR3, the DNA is TGTGCCAGCAGCGTAATACCCCTTATAGGGCTAGCGGGGGGAGGGACCCCAGATACGCAGTATTTT. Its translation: CASSVIPLIGLAGGGTPDTQYF.

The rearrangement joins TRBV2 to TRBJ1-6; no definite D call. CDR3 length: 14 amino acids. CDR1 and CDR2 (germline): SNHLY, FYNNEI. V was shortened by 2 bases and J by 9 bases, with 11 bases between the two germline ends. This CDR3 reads CASSERARGSPLHF. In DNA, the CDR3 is TGTGCCAGCAGTGAAAGAGCCCGGGGTTCACCCCTCCACTTT.

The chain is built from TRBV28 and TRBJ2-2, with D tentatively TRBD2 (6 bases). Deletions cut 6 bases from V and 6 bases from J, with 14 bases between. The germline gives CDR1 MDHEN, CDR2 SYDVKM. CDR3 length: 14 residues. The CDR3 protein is CASRRAGRAGELFF. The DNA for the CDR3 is TGTGCCAGCAGGAGGGCGGGACGGGCCGGGGAGCTGTTTTTT. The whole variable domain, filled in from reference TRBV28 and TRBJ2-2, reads DVKVTQSSRYLVKRTGEKVFLECVQDMDHENMFWYRQDPGLGLRLIYFSYDVKMKEKGDIPEGYSVSREKKERFSLILESASTNQTSMYLCASRRAGRAGELFFGEGSRLTVL.

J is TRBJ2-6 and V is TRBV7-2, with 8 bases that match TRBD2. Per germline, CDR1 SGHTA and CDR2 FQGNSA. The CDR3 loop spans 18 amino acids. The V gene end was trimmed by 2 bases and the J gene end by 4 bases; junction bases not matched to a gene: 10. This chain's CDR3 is CASSLRSVVAGGANVLTF. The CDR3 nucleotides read TGTGCCAGCAGCTTACGTTCCGTCGTAGCGGGGGGGGCCAACGTCCTGACTTTC.